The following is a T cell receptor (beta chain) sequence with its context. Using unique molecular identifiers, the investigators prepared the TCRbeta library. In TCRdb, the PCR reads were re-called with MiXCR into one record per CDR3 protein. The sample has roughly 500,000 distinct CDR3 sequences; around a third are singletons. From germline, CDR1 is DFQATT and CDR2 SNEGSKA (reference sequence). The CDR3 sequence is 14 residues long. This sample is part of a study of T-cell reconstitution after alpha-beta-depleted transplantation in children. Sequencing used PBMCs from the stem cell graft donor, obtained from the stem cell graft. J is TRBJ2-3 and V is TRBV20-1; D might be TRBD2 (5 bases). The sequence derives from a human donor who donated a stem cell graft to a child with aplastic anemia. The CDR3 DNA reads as TGCGGCCCGAGGGCGGAGTCTAGCACAGATACGCAGTATTTT. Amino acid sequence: CGPRAESSTDTQYF.